This T cell receptor (beta chain) was documented in a study of cytomegalovirus exposure and HLA in healthy donors. Concerning this clone itself: The antigen is undetermined.

CDR3 length: 16 residues. J gave up 0 bases and V 4 bases, and 7 bases lay outside the gene matches. Germline CDR1 is SGHRS and CDR2 is YFSETQ. Primers: 60 Vbeta forward and 13 Jbeta reverse. Only in-frame clones appear in the TCRdb table, and some are missing; sequencing was by immunoSEQ multiplex PCR. Its listing shows 150,000 to 200,000 clones. General study results and limits: In an earlier analysis, in some 600 donors, most V segments appeared productive either ~90% or ~30% of the time.

Sample: PBMCs. The origin of this receptor is a woman aged 18-29 years in good health and CMV-seropositive. The chain joins TRBV5-1 to TRBJ2-1; 7 positions match TRBD1. As DNA, the CDR3 is TGCGCCAGCAGCAGGGGGACAGTGAGCTCCTACAATGAGCAGTTCTTC. The encoded protein is CASSRGTVSSYNEQFF.